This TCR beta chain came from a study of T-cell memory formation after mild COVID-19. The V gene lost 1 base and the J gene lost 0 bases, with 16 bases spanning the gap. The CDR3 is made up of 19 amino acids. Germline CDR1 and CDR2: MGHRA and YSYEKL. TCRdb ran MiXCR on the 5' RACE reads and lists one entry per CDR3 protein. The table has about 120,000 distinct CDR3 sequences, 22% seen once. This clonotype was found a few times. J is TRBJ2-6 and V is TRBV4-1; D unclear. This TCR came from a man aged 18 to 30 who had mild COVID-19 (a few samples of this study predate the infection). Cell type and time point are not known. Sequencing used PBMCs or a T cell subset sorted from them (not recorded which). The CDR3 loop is CASSQVITLPHSGANVLTF. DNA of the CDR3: TGCGCCAGCAGCCAAGTCATAACATTACCCCACTCTGGGGCCAACGTCCTGACTTTC.